The rows below give T cell receptor beta chains drawn from one sample of a study of Ad26.COV2.S vaccination and SARS-CoV-2 variants. Assay: immunoSEQ multiplex PCR; the TCRdb copy retains only in-frame clones and omits some. The data contain 350,000 to 500,000 clones, about nine tenths of them seen just once; the ten biggest clones take up under 4.5%. The input for sequencing was peripheral blood, taken in a trial of Ad26.COV2.S vaccine versus placebo. These receptors came from a person between 18 and 59 years old who received the Ad26.COV2.S COVID-19 vaccine or a placebo. The CDR3 runs from the conserved cysteine through the conserved F or W. The D gene is left open where the match is weak. Clone size is not always given. Where it is, it says once, few, many or a class for expanded clones.

>TRBJ2-7|NA|TRBV10-3|NA
TGTGCCATCAGTGAGTCGAAATGGGCCTACGAGCAGTACTTC
CAISESKWAYEQYF
>TRBJ2-7|NA|TRBV29-1|NA
TGCAGCGTTGAAGATGCCGGGGGGCGTGAGAACGAGCAGTACTTC
CSVEDAGGRENEQYF
>TRBJ2-1|NA|TRBV5-1|NA
TGCGCCAGCAGCTTAGCGGTCGGGAATGAGCAGTTCTTC
CASSLAVGNEQFF
>TRBJ2-7|NA|TRBV19|NA
TGTGCCAGTAGTAAAACCTCGCGAGGCGGTGACAGTGTGGAGTACTTC
CASSKTSRGGDSVEYF
>TRBJ1-1|NA|TRBV5-5|NA
TGTGCCAGCAGCTTGAGCGGGTCGGAAGCTTTCTTT
CASSLSGSEAFF
>TRBJ1-1|NA|TRBV28|NA
TGTGCCAGCAGGAGAGGGGCCTGGACTGAAGCTTTCTTT
CASRRGAWTEAFF
>TRBJ2-5|NA|TRBV9|TRBD1
TGTGCCAGCAGCGCCGGGACAGGGATGTTCTCGGAGACCCAGTACTTC
CASSAGTGMFSETQYF
>TRBJ1-3|NA|TRBV9|NA
TGTGCCAGCAGTATATCAACTGGAAACACCATATATTTT
CASSISTGNTIYF
>TRBJ2-1|NA|TRBV7-2|TRBD2
TGTGCCAGCAGCTTGGACGGGACTAGCGGGAGCTATGAGCAGTTCTTC
CASSLDGTSGSYEQFF
>TRBJ2-7|NA|TRBV18|NA
TGTGCCAGCTCACCTAAAGACGAGCAGTACTTC
CASSPKDEQYF
>TRBJ2-5|NA|TRBV7-2|NA
TGTGCCAGCAGCTCCGGGACCCTACAAGAGACCCAGTACTTC
CASSSGTLQETQYF
>TRBJ2-3|NA|TRBV7-9|TRBD2
TGTGCCAGCAGCCCCGGGACTAGCGGATACTACACAGATACGCAGTATTTT
CASSPGTSGYYTDTQYF
>TRBJ2-7|NA|TRBV28|TRBD1
TGTGCCAGCAGTCCAGGGGGAAAAACCTACGAGCAGTACTTC
CASSPGGKTYEQYF
>TRBJ2-1|NA|TRBV19|TRBD2
TGTGCCAGTAGATGGACTAGCGGAGACAATGAGCAGTTCTTC
CASRWTSGDNEQFF
>TRBJ1-2|NA|TRBV11-2|NA
TGTGCCAGCAGGCATTCAGGGATTTTGGACTATGGCTACACCTTC
CASRHSGILDYGYTF
>TRBJ2-7|NA|TRBV4-2|NA
TGTGCCAGCAGCCAAGCCCCCTCCGGTAGGGAGCAGTACTTC
CASSQAPSGREQYF
>TRBJ1-2|few|TRBV27|NA
TGTGCCAGCAGTTTACGGGGGGGCTATGGCTACACCTTC
CASSLRGGYGYTF
>TRBJ2-7|NA|TRBV28|TRBD2
TGTGCCAGCAGTGCCTATAGCGGGAGAAGCTACGAGCAGTACTTC
CASSAYSGRSYEQYF
>TRBJ2-2|NA|TRBV6-4|NA
TGTGCCAGCAGTGACTCCGGGGGAAGAACCGGGGAGCTGTTTTTT
CASSDSGGRTGELFF
>TRBJ1-1|NA|TRBV18|TRBD1
TGTGCCAGCTCACTCCCACAGGGGGCGGCCTCGGCTTTCTTT
CASSLPQGAASAFF
>TRBJ2-7|NA|TRBV28|NA
TGTGCCAGCAGTTTGCCAGGACGGCAATACGAGCAGTACTTC
CASSLPGRQYEQYF
>TRBJ2-7|NA|TRBV15|TRBD2
TGTGCCACCAGCAGGGGGACTAGCGGGAGTGTAGGCTACGAGCAGTACTTC
CATSRGTSGSVGYEQYF
>TRBJ1-5|few|TRBV28|NA
TGTGCCAGCAGTTTTTGGCAGAATAGCAATCAGCCCCAGCATTTT
CASSFWQNSNQPQHF
>TRBJ2-2|NA|TRBV14|NA
TGTGCCAGCAGCCTCGACAGGCGATCCGGGGAGCTGTTTTTT
CASSLDRRSGELFF
>TRBJ2-1|NA|TRBV14|NA
TGTGCCAGTAAGGGGCACTATGGCAATGAGCAGTTCTTC
CASKGHYGNEQFF
>TRBJ2-1|NA|TRBV3-1/TRBV3-2|NA
TGTGCCAGCAGCGGGTCGAGCTCCTACAATGAGCAGTTCTTC
CASSGSSSYNEQFF
>TRBJ1-6|NA|TRBV2|NA
TGTGCCAGCAGTGGGAATGGGGGGACATGGAATTCACCCCTCCACTTT
CASSGNGGTWNSPLHF
>TRBJ2-7|NA|TRBV5-1|TRBD2
TGCGCCAGCAGCTTGGCCTCTGGGGGACTAGCGGGTCTCTACGAGCAGTACTTC
CASSLASGGLAGLYEQYF
>TRBJ2-2|NA|TRBV6-6|TRBD2
TGTGCCAGCAGTTGGACTAGCGGGAGCGCCGGGGAGCTGTTTTTT
CASSWTSGSAGELFF
>TRBJ2-7|NA|TRBV7-8|NA
TGTGCCAGCAGCTCCCGGGAGGGACAGGCCTACGAGCAGTACTTC
CASSSREGQAYEQYF
>TRBJ2-7|few|TRBV11-2|TRBD2
TGTGCCAGCAGCCCCCGGGGGGGAAACTTTTACGAGCAGTACTTC
CASSPRGGNFYEQYF
>TRBJ2-7|NA|TRBV5-4|NA
TGTGCCAGCAGCTTGGGGCGGGACCTCACCTACGAGCAGTACTTC
CASSLGRDLTYEQYF
>TRBJ2-6|NA|TRBV9|NA
TGTGCCAGCAGCGTAGGTCGTCAGTCCTCTGGGGCCAACGTCCTGACTTTC
CASSVGRQSSGANVLTF
>TRBJ2-3|NA|TRBV3-1/TRBV3-2|TRBD2
TGTGCCAGCAGCCGGCTAGCGGGAGATACGCAGTATTTT
CASSRLAGDTQYF
>TRBJ1-1|NA|TRBV28|TRBD1
TGTGCCAGCAGTCCCCAGGGGGCGTTTTCTTCCACTGAAGCTTTCTTT
CASSPQGAFSSTEAFF
>TRBJ2-3|NA|TRBV27|NA
TGTGCCAGCAGTTTCGTATGGGGCACAGATACGCAGTATTTT
CASSFVWGTDTQYF
>TRBJ2-1|few|TRBV7-2|NA
TGTGCCAGCAGCTGGAAGGATCCCTACAATGAGCAGTTCTTC
CASSWKDPYNEQFF
>TRBJ1-2|NA|TRBV25-1|TRBD1
TGTGCCAGCAGTGAGGGACAGGCTAGCTACACCTTC
CASSEGQASYTF
>TRBJ2-7|NA|TRBV28|NA
TGTGCCAGCAGTTTATACCCTGCCTACGAGCAGTACTTC
CASSLYPAYEQYF
>TRBJ1-4|NA|TRBV6-6|NA
TGTGCCAGCAGTTACCGTCCGGCCGAAAAACTGTTTTTT
CASSYRPAEKLFF
>TRBJ2-7|NA|TRBV19|NA
TGTGCCAGTAGTGACCAGAGGGACGAGCAGTACTTC
CASSDQRDEQYF
>TRBJ1-2|NA|TRBV11-1|NA
TGTGCCAGCAGCTCCGTTTCCTATGGCTACACCTTC
CASSSVSYGYTF
>TRBJ2-7|NA|TRBV28|TRBD1
TGTGCCAGCAGTTCACCGACGGGACAGGGCTCCTACGAGCAGTACTTC
CASSSPTGQGSYEQYF
>TRBJ2-6|NA|TRBV5-1|NA
TGCGCCAGCAGCTTTGGAACAGGGATCAACGTCCTGACTTTC
CASSFGTGINVLTF
>TRBJ1-5|NA|TRBV4-2|NA
TGTGCCAGCAGCCAAGAAGTAAGACAGCCCCAGCATTTT
CASSQEVRQPQHF
>TRBJ1-5|NA|TRBV3-1/TRBV3-2|NA
TGTGCCAGCAGTAACACAGATAGCAATCAGCCCCAGCATTTT
CASSNTDSNQPQHF
>TRBJ2-1|NA|TRBV29-1|NA
TGCAGCGTTGGACGACGTCTTGTATCCTACAATGAGCAGTTCTTC
CSVGRRLVSYNEQFF
>TRBJ1-6|NA|TRBV11-3|NA
TGTGCCAGCAGCTTAGACCGCAGGGATCATTCACCCCTCCACTTT
CASSLDRRDHSPLHF
>TRBJ2-4|NA|TRBV27|TRBD2
TGTGCCAGCAGTCGACTAGCGGGAGAAGCCAAAAACATTCAGTACTTC
CASSRLAGEAKNIQYF
>TRBJ2-1|NA|TRBV3-1/TRBV3-2|NA
TGTGCCAGCAGCCAAGTACGGCTAGAAGGTCCATATGAGCAGTTCTTC
CASSQVRLEGPYEQFF
>TRBJ2-7|NA|TRBV9|NA
TGTGCCAGCAGCCCAGGGGGGGCGGTCAGGCCCGAGCAGTACTTC
CASSPGGAVRPEQYF
>TRBJ2-7|NA|TRBV5-4|NA
TGTGCCAGCAGCTTGGAAACAGCATACGAGCAGTACTTC
CASSLETAYEQYF
>TRBJ2-2|NA|TRBV11-3|NA
TGTGCCAGCAGCTTAATCGGGGTCGGGGAGCTGTTTTTT
CASSLIGVGELFF
>TRBJ2-7|few|TRBV19|TRBD1
TGTGCCAGTAGGGGGACAGGGACCTACGAGCAGTACTTC
CASRGTGTYEQYF
>TRBJ2-7|NA|TRBV18|NA
TGTGCCAGCTCAGGCATTTTCGGGGGCCACGAGCAGTACTTC
CASSGIFGGHEQYF
>TRBJ2-1|once|TRBV25-1|TRBD2
TGTGCCAGCCAGACACTAGCGGGCGAATACAATGAGCAGTTCTTC
CASQTLAGEYNEQFF